The 26 T cell receptor beta chains presented below share a single source sample, sequenced in a study of T cell changes during pregnancy in multiple sclerosis. Repertoires were generated with immunoSEQ multiplex PCR, while TCRdb's copy carries only in-frame clones and drops some. There are about 39,000 clones in the sample; roughly 93% occur only once, and about 0.33% lies in the top ten. This specimen was CD4+ T cells from peripheral blood mononuclear cells, taken after pregnancy. The receptors originated from a female donor with multiple sclerosis, enrolled in a pregnancy study.

V is TRBV27 and J is TRBJ1-1; a possible D gene is TRBD1 (5 bases). This CDR3 is 14 amino acids long. V was pared by 7 bases and J by 8 bases, with 20 bases between. Germline CDR1 reads MNHEY; CDR2 reads SMNVEV (reference sequence). CDR3 DNA: TGTGCCAGCAATCCCGGCGGGGGATCACGGGAAGCTTTCTTT. It codes for CASNPGGGSREAFF.

The chain uses TRBV5-1 and TRBJ1-1, with D possibly TRBD1 on 5 matching bases. Deletions cut 4 bases from V and 1 base from J, with 11 bases between. The CDR3 consists of 14 residues. Germline CDR1 is SGHRS and CDR2 is YFSETQ. CDR3 in DNA: TGCGCCAGCAGCGCCGGGACTGGGAACACTGAAGCTTTCTTT. As protein: CASSAGTGNTEAFF.

The J gene is TRBJ2-6, the V gene TRBV9, with D perhaps TRBD1 (5 bases). Trimming stripped 2 bases from V and 1 base from J, with 10 bases between. The CDR3 totals 16 residues. Germline-derived CDR1 and CDR2 are SGDLS and YYNGEE. The CDR3 DNA follows: TGTGCCAGCAGCGTGCTCTCAGGGTCTGGGGCCAACGTCCTGACTTTC. Translated: CASSVLSGSGANVLTF. Together with reference TRBV9 and TRBJ2-6, the CDR3 gives the full variable domain: DSGVTQTPKHLITATGQRVTLRCSPRSGDLSVYWYQQSLDQGLQFLIQYYNGEERAKGNILERFSAQQFPDLHSELNLSSLELGDSALYFCASSVLSGSGANVLTFGAGSRLTVL.

The chain recombines TRBV6-1 with TRBJ2-2; 9 bases line up with TRBD1. The J segment lost 6 bases and the V segment lost 7 bases, leaving 6 bases of the junction unmatched. The CDR3 extends over 14 amino acids. CDR1 is MNHNS and CDR2 is SASEGT in the germline V gene. The CDR3, as DNA: TGTGCCAGCAAAACAGGGGGCCGGGCCGGGGAGCTGTTTTTT. Its translation: CASKTGGRAGELFF.

The rearrangement links TRBV7-8 to TRBJ2-3; D unresolved. From germline, CDR1 is SGHVS and CDR2 FQNEAQ. The V end lost 5 bases, the J end lost 2 bases, and 14 bases lay between the germline ends. The CDR3 totals 15 residues. The CDR3 DNA reads TGTGCCAGCAGCCCGTCGAGGTGGTTCACAGATACGCAGTATTTT. This encodes CASSPSRWFTDTQYF.

The rearrangement links TRBV6-4 to TRBJ2-1; a weak D match, TRBD2 (6 bases). The CDR3 loop spans 15 amino acids. V was shortened by 4 bases and J by 0 bases, with 10 bases between the two germline ends. Germline assignment: CDR1 MRHNA and CDR2 SNTAGT. The CDR3 bases are TGTGCCAGCAGTGGCGGGACTGCCTCCTACAATGAGCAGTTCTTC. Residues: CASSGGTASYNEQFF.

The genes are TRBV5-1 and TRBJ2-1, with TRBD1 identical over 9 bases. The CDR3 spans 14 residues. Per germline, CDR1 SGHRS and CDR2 YFSETQ. V lost 10 bases, J lost 4 bases, and 9 bases stayed unmatched. The CDR3: CACNTGGAYNEQFF. The CDR3 DNA reads as TGCGCCTGCAATACAGGGGGCGCGTACAATGAGCAGTTCTTC.

V is TRBV5-1 and J is TRBJ2-5; 9 nucleotides line up with TRBD1. The germline gives CDR1 SGHRS, CDR2 YFSETQ. This CDR3 has 15 amino acids. Unmatched junction bases numbered 5, after V lost 4 bases and J lost 1 base. The CDR3 DNA reads as TGCGCCAGCAGCCAGGGACAGGGAGGCCAAGAGACCCAGTACTTC. This translates into CASSQGQGGQETQYF.

This chain joins TRBV29-1 and TRBJ1-2; no definite D call. CDR1 and CDR2 (germline): SQVTM, ANQGSEA. The ends were cut back, 1 base at V and 3 bases at J, with 15 bases in the middle. The CDR3 totals 15 residues. As DNA, the CDR3 is TGCAGCGTTGAAGGGGCAGCCCCGCAACACTATGGCTACACCTTC. It codes for CSVEGAAPQHYGYTF.

The CDR3 DNA reads TGTGCCACCAGCAGAGATACCTGGACAGCTAACTATGGCTACACCTTC. It translates to CATSRDTWTANYGYTF. J is TRBJ1-2 and V is TRBV15, with a possible D match to TRBD1 (6 bases). This CDR3 is built from 16 residues. Germline CDR1 reads LNHNV; CDR2 reads YYDKDF (reference sequence). Trimming removed 0 bases from V and 0 bases from J, with 11 bases in between.

This clone was counted a single time. This chain uses TRBV9 with TRBJ2-1; 7 bases match TRBD1. Unmatched junction bases numbered 8, after V lost 3 bases and J lost 2 bases. This CDR3 contains 16 residues. CDR1 and CDR2 from the germline V gene are SGDLS and YYNGEE. The CDR3 DNA reads as TGTGCCAGCAGCGATTTACAGGGGACCCCCTACAATGAGCAGTTCTTC. This translates into CASSDLQGTPYNEQFF.

The chain couples TRBV25-1 to TRBJ2-7; 7 positions match TRBD1. V shed 9 bases and J 4 bases; nucleotides not matched to a gene: 9. Germline V lookup: CDR1 MGHDK, CDR2 SYGVNS. This CDR3 contains 13 residues. This CDR3 is CASGDRVTYEQYF. The CDR3, as DNA: TGTGCCAGTGGCGACAGGGTGACGTACGAGCAGTACTTC.

This clone has just one count. This chain joins TRBV4-1 and TRBJ2-7, with TRBD2 as a possible D gene (6 bases). The germline V and J ends were trimmed by 3 bases and 10 bases, with 16 bases remaining between them. Looked up from germline, CDR1 is MGHRA and CDR2 is YSYEKL. CDR3 size: 13 residues. This CDR3 is CASSQASDAPQYF. The CDR3 nucleotides read TGCGCCAGCAGCCAGGCTAGCGACGCACCTCAGTACTTC.

This chain uses TRBV7-9 with TRBJ2-3; 9 bases match TRBD1. The CDR3 is made up of 14 amino acids. The V gene's germline CDR1 is SEHNR and CDR2 FQNEAQ (reference sequence). Unmatched junction bases numbered 6, after V lost 2 bases and J lost 9 bases. CDR3 nucleotides: TGTGCCAGCAGCTTAACAGGGGGCTTGACGACGCAGTATTTT. This encodes CASSLTGGLTTQYF.

J is TRBJ2-2 and V is TRBV10-1; 9 bases are a match to TRBD1. CDR1 is WNHNN, CDR2 SYGVQD, per germline (reference sequence). J lost 4 bases, V lost 4 bases, and 4 bases had no gene match. CDR3 length: 15 residues. Here the CDR3 reads CASSGGQGLTGELFF. For the CDR3, the DNA is TGCGCCAGCAGTGGTGGACAGGGGCTCACCGGGGAGCTGTTTTTT.

The genes are TRBV6-6 and TRBJ2-7; weak D call: TRBD2 (5 bases). This CDR3 has 14 residues. Germline CDR1 and CDR2: MNHNY and SVGAGI (reference sequence). V dropped 6 bases and J dropped 7 bases, with 19 bases sitting between them. CDR3 residues: CASSHLTARGEQYF. DNA for the CDR3: TGTGCCAGCAGCCACCTAACGGCCCGGGGAGAGCAGTACTTC.

The chain uses TRBV6-6 and TRBJ2-7; D may be TRBD2 (5 bases). Trimming pared 5 bases from V and 4 bases from J, leaving 12 bases between. The CDR3 totals 13 residues. The V gene's germline CDR1 is MNHNY and CDR2 SVGAGI (reference sequence). The CDR3 reads CASSATGNYEQYF. The DNA of the CDR3 is TGTGCCAGCAGTGCCACCGGGAATTACGAGCAGTACTTC.

This rearrangement joins TRBV11-1 to TRBJ1-6, with 7 bases aligning to TRBD1. The CDR3 is made up of 15 amino acids. Unmatched junction bases numbered 4, after V lost 5 bases and J lost 3 bases. Germline loops: CDR1 SGHAT, CDR2 FQDESV (reference sequence). The CDR3 sequence is CASSPGTDYNSPLHF. The CDR3 bases are TGTGCCAGCAGCCCTGGGACAGACTATAATTCACCCCTCCACTTT.

This sequence joins TRBV11-2 and TRBJ1-1; D not certain. With 1 base removed from V and 6 bases from J, the gap between germline ends came to 3 bases. CDR1 is SGHAT and CDR2 is FQNNGV in the germline V gene. The CDR3 is 11 amino acids. The CDR3 DNA is TGTGCCAGCAGCTTAGTCGCTGAAGCTTTCTTT. Protein: CASSLVAEAFF.

The chain has TRBV19 and TRBJ1-4, with D hard to call. V was clipped by 7 bases and J by 0 bases, with 12 bases between them. There are 15 residues in the CDR3. From germline, CDR1 is LNHDA and CDR2 SQIVND (reference sequence). The CDR3 sequence: CASTNGDATNEKLFF. Written as DNA, the CDR3 is TGTGCCAGTACGAACGGGGATGCAACTAATGAAAAACTGTTTTTT.

The chain has TRBV2 and TRBJ2-2, with D unclear. The ends were cut back, 7 bases at V and 5 bases at J, with 17 bases in the middle. Germline loops: CDR1 SNHLY, CDR2 FYNNEI. This CDR3 has 15 amino acids. In nucleotides, the CDR3 is TGTGCCAGCAATCGATGGCAGTCCAGGACCGGGGAGCTGTTTTTT. Its protein is CASNRWQSRTGELFF.

The chain has TRBV10-3 and TRBJ2-7; 8 nucleotides align to TRBD1. Germline CDR1 ENHRY, CDR2 SYGVKD. The V gene end was trimmed by 10 bases and the J gene end by 2 bases; junction bases not matched to a gene: 10. The CDR3 consists of 14 residues. The CDR3 reads CATETGTGTYEQYF. CDR3 DNA sequence: TGTGCCACCGAGACCGGGACAGGCACCTACGAGCAGTACTTC.

The gene calls are TRBV29-1 and TRBJ2-6; the D gene is possibly TRBD1 (5 bases). The CDR3 covers 14 residues. The V end lost 6 bases, the J end lost 0 bases, and 9 bases lay between the germline ends. Germline assignment: CDR1 SQVTM and CDR2 ANQGSEA. CDR3 region: CSVQRGSGANVLTF. In nucleotides, the CDR3 is TGCAGCGTCCAAAGGGGCTCTGGGGCCAACGTCCTGACTTTC.

This rearrangement joins TRBV6-5 to TRBJ2-1, with 8 nucleotides matching TRBD1. This CDR3 contains 13 residues. Germline V gives CDR1 MNHEY, CDR2 SVGAGI. V dropped 8 bases and J dropped 9; count of bases not matched to a gene: 9. CDR3 region: CASCRTGLTEQFF. DNA for the CDR3: TGTGCCAGCTGTCGGACAGGGTTGACTGAGCAGTTCTTC.

The V and J genes are TRBV11-2 and TRBJ2-1; the match to TRBD2 covers 9 bases. J lost 10 bases, V lost 5 bases, and 9 bases had no gene match. There are 14 residues in the CDR3. Germline V lookup: CDR1 SGHAT, CDR2 FQNNGV. The CDR3 is CASSKRGAVLEQFF. The CDR3 region has the DNA TGTGCCAGCAGCAAGCGGGGGGCCGTCCTGGAGCAGTTCTTC.

The V and J genes are TRBV9 and TRBJ2-7; TRBD1 agrees at 11 bases. Looked up from germline, CDR1 is SGDLS and CDR2 is YYNGEE. The CDR3 length is 15 residues. V was clipped by 2 bases and J by 4 bases; unmatched bases: 5. For the CDR3, the DNA is TGTGCCAGCAGCGTTGGGGACAGGGGGTTTTACGAGCAGTACTTC. Residues: CASSVGDRGFYEQYF. Full variable domain (rest looked up from reference TRBV9 and TRBJ2-7): DSGVTQTPKHLITATGQRVTLRCSPRSGDLSVYWYQQSLDQGLQFLIQYYNGEERAKGNILERFSAQQFPDLHSELNLSSLELGDSALYFCASSVGDRGFYEQYFGPGTRLTVT.